This is a list of T cell receptor beta chains from one sample in a study of blood T cell repertoires in COVID-19. TCRdb keeps only in-frame clones here, not all; method: immunoSEQ multiplex PCR. The sample yields about 150,000 clones, less than 90% seen once. The specimen was peripheral blood. All receptors come from a man aged 18 to 29 with active or convalescent COVID-19. Each CDR3 is given with its conserved first and last residue. D genes are given only for firm matches. Size values are once, few and many counts, or a class for expanded clones, and some rows have none.

J	V	D	size	CDR3	DNA
TRBJ2-7	TRBV5-4	NA	NA	CASSAGRLYEQYF	TGTGCCAGCAGCGCGGGACGGCTGTACGAGCAGTACTTC
TRBJ2-7	TRBV28	NA	NA	CASSLDYEQYF	TGTGCCAGCAGTCTAGACTACGAGCAGTACTTC
TRBJ2-1	TRBV4-2	TRBD1	once	CASSHTPGTGVPLSSYNEQFF	TGTGCCAGCAGCCACACACCCGGGACAGGGGTCCCCTTAAGCTCCTACAATGAGCAGTTCTTC
TRBJ1-3	TRBV18	NA	NA	CASSPGAPSGNTIYF	TGTGCCAGCTCACCGGGGGCGCCCTCTGGAAACACCATATATTTT
TRBJ1-4	TRBV9	NA	NA	CASSVGDTSEKLFF	TGTGCCAGCAGCGTAGGGGACACCTCCGAAAAACTGTTTTTT
TRBJ2-3	TRBV3-1/TRBV3-2	NA	once	CASSQKGADTQYF	TGTGCCAGCAGCCAAAAAGGGGCAGATACGCAGTATTTT
TRBJ2-4	TRBV5-8	NA	NA	CASSLTENLRKYF	TGTGCCAGCAGCTTAACAGAAAACTTACGAAAGTACTTC
TRBJ2-3	TRBV4-1	TRBD2	NA	CASSQPGLGTDTQYF	TGCGCCAGCAGCCAGCCGGGACTAGGGACAGATACGCAGTATTTT
TRBJ1-6	TRBV27	NA	NA	CASSEDLVSYNSPLHF	TGTGCCAGCAGCGAGGACTTGGTCTCCTATAATTCACCCCTCCACTTT
TRBJ2-1	TRBV6-1	TRBD1	NA	CASSDPYGTGNNEQFF	TGTGCCAGCAGTGACCCTTACGGGACAGGGAACAATGAGCAGTTCTTC
TRBJ2-7	TRBV30	NA	once	CAWTPLVVSGEQYF	TGTGCCTGGACCCCCCTGGTGGTTTCGGGTGAGCAGTACTTC
TRBJ2-5	TRBV6-6	TRBD2	NA	CASSPTTSGGFQETQYF	TGTGCCAGCAGTCCCACGACTAGCGGGGGTTTCCAAGAGACCCAGTACTTC
TRBJ1-1	TRBV6-5	NA	NA	CASSREYNTEAFF	TGTGCCAGCAGTCGGGAATATAACACTGAAGCTTTCTTT
TRBJ2-1	TRBV5-6	TRBD2	NA	CASSVAGGRNEQFF	TGTGCCAGCAGCGTAGCGGGGGGGCGGAATGAGCAGTTCTTC
TRBJ2-5	TRBV6-5	NA	NA	CASSYNYQETQYF	TGTGCCAGCAGTTACAACTATCAAGAGACCCAGTACTTC